This T cell receptor beta chain is drawn from a study of technical replicates of blood from four donors. The assay was immunoSEQ multiplex PCR, and TCRdb's table has in-frame clones only and misses some. The sample lists about 82,000 clones, over 95% occurring once. This TCR was sampled from a human donor in good health. The sample consisted of T cells isolated from PBMCs.

The chain's CDR3 is CASSQVGTSTGELFF. The CDR3 region has the DNA TGCGCCAGCAGCCAAGTGGGGACTAGCACCGGGGAGCTGTTTTTT. The V and J genes are TRBV4-3 and TRBJ2-2; 8 bases fit TRBD2. CDR1 LGHNA and CDR2 YSLEER come from the germline V gene. The junction had 2 bases not matched to a gene; V was cut back by 1 base and J by 4 bases. The CDR3 totals 15 residues.